This T cell receptor (beta chain) derives from a study of identical twins. Study-level points and caveats: Out-of-frame alpha sequences common to twins exhibited an excess of low generation probability. Insertions were fewer in abundant cord blood beta clonotypes, whereas memory repertoires showed none of this pattern.

After template switching added a universal primer site, the resulting cDNA carried unique molecular identifiers. TCRdb analysed the 5' RACE reads with MiXCR anew, one entry per CDR3 protein. The table includes just over 450,000 distinct CDR3 sequences, approximately 15% detected once. Concerning this clonotype itself: Antigen specificity is unknown.

This CDR3 is built from 14 residues. Germline-derived CDR1 and CDR2 are SGHVS and FQNEAQ. V lost 0 bases to trimming and J lost 4 bases, with 8 bases between them. These data also formed part of another study, on yellow fever vaccine responses in identical twins.

The sequenced sample consisted of CD4+ T cells sorted from blood. The sequence was collected from a woman under 30 in good health. The V gene is TRBV7-8, the J gene TRBJ2-3; no clear D gene. The CDR3 reads CASSLAKSSDTQYF. In DNA, the CDR3 is TGTGCCAGCAGCTTAGCGAAAAGTTCAGATACGCAGTATTTT.